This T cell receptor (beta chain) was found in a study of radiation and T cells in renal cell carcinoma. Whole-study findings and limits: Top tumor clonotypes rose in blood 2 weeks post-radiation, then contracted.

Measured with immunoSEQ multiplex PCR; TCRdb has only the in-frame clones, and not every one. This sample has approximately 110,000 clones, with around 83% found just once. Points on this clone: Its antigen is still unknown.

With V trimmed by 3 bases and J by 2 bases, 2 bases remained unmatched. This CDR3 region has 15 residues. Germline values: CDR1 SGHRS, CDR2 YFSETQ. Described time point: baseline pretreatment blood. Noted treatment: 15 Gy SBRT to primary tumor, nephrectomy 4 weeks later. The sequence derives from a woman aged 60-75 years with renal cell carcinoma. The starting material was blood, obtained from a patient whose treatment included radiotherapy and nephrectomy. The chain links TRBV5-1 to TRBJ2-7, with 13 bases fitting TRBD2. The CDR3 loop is CASSSGLAGPYEQYF. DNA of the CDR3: TGCGCCAGCAGCTCGGGACTAGCGGGACCCTACGAGCAGTACTTC.